This T cell receptor (beta chain) was sequenced for a study of blood T cell repertoires in COVID-19. Original processing notes: Amplification of reference gene primers was used by the study to estimate nucleated cell counts. The assay was immunoSEQ multiplex PCR, and TCRdb's table has in-frame clones only and misses some. V, J and clone size reflect that table, while D and trimming were determined from the DNA. The sample has around 100,000 clones, 65% to 75% seen once; the top ten hold about 5.9%. Germline V CDR1 and CDR2: SNHLY, FYNNEI. V lost 2 bases and J lost 6; bases outside the gene matches: 3. This CDR3 spans 13 amino acids.

Source material: peripheral blood. This receptor was identified in a man older than 75 with acute or convalescent COVID-19. The gene calls are TRBV2 and TRBJ2-7; 8 nucleotides match TRBD2. CDR3 in DNA: TGTGCCAGCAGTGAAAGGCTAGCGGGCGAGCAGTACTTC. This sequence encodes CASSERLAGEQYF.